These 30 T cell receptor beta chains share one sample of origin, sequenced in a study of T cell responses to AZD1222 COVID-19 vaccine (dated by TCRdb to the early 2020s). Taken with the paper, the label for time point translates to: baseline before first vaccination. Receptor libraries were prepared by the immunoSEQ multiplex PCR assay. Held by TCRdb, this immuneACCESS table contains in-frame sequences only and omits some clones. Under half of the omission traces to an unresolved V gene where checked; the cause of the rest is unknown. The sample table records 130,000 to 150,000 clones; just over 90% of these occur just once. The ten largest clones take up under 2% of the sample. The sample consisted of peripheral blood, taken on day 0 of AZD1222 vaccination. The receptor source for this set is an adult in good health.

J is TRBJ2-5 and V is TRBV12-5; D not certain. Trimming cost V 2 bases and J 9 bases, with 10 bases left between them. Germline assignment: CDR1 LGHNT and CDR2 FRNRAP. The CDR3 spans 12 residues. The DNA of the CDR3 is TGTGCTAGTGGTTTGCCTCATGGGGCCCAGTACTTC. Translated: CASGLPHGAQYF.

The chain couples TRBV2 to TRBJ1-6; 11 bases align to TRBD1. With 4 bases clipped from V and 10 bases from J, the junction kept 3 bases outside the gene matches. The germline V gene has CDR1 SNHLY and CDR2 FYNNEI. This CDR3 has 14 residues. The DNA for the CDR3 is TGTGCCAGCAGTGGGACAGGGGGCGGGTCACCCCTCCACTTT. This sequence encodes CASSGTGGGSPLHF.

The CDR3: CSVEGRVRYGYTF. For the CDR3, the DNA is TGCAGCGTTGAAGGCAGGGTACGGTATGGCTACACCTTC. This sequence joins TRBV29-1 and TRBJ1-2; TRBD1 is a possible D gene (5 bases). The CDR3 runs to 13 residues. CDR1 SQVTM and CDR2 ANQGSEA come from the germline V gene. Between the trimmed V and J ends, which lost 1 base and 5 bases, there was a span of 11 bases.

The J gene is TRBJ2-4, the V gene TRBV19, with D possibly being TRBD1 (5 bases). Germline V gene sequence: CDR1 LNHDA, CDR2 SQIVND (reference sequence). The CDR3 is made up of 14 amino acids. Trimming cost V 1 base and J 8 bases, with 12 bases left between them. The CDR3 reads CASSIVDRPYIQYF. The CDR3 DNA is TGTGCCAGTAGTATAGTTGACAGACCGTACATTCAGTACTTC.

J is TRBJ1-2 and V is TRBV3-1 (or the pseudogene TRBV3-2); no clear D gene. The V gene's germline CDR1 is LGHDT and CDR2 YNNKEL (reference sequence). V was clipped by 3 bases and J by 5 bases, with 10 bases between them. The CDR3 totals 13 residues. The CDR3 here is CASSQGALYGYTF. In DNA, the CDR3 is TGTGCCAGCAGCCAGGGCGCCCTTTATGGCTACACCTTC.

The rearrangement links TRBV5-4 to TRBJ2-3; D uncertain. V was shortened by 0 bases and J by 6 bases, with 8 bases between the two germline ends. CDR1 and CDR2 (germline): SGHNT, YYREEE (reference sequence). The CDR3 length is 13 residues. The CDR3 region is CASSLVGRDTQYF. CDR3 coding DNA: TGTGCCAGCAGCTTGGTGGGAAGGGATACGCAGTATTTT.

The V call is TRBV29-1, the J call TRBJ2-1; maybe TRBD1 (5 bases). Trimming pared 4 bases from V and 0 bases from J, leaving 10 bases between. CDR3 length: 14 amino acids. Germline CDR1 reads SQVTM; CDR2 reads ANQGSEA. Here the CDR3 DNA reads TGCAGCGTTGGGGGCCGTAGCTCCTACAATGAGCAGTTCTTC. Translation: CSVGGRSSYNEQFF.

V gene TRBV5-1 combines with J gene TRBJ2-7; TRBD2 aligns across 10 bases. CDR3 length equals 16 residues. Germline V gene lookup returns CDR1 SGHRS and CDR2 YFSETQ. V was clipped by 4 bases and J by 3 bases; unmatched bases: 10. The CDR3 DNA sequence: TGCGCCAGCAGCCGAGACCCCTGGACTAGCGGCTACGAGCAGTACTTC. It codes for CASSRDPWTSGYEQYF.

The genes are TRBV10-1 and TRBJ1-1; a weak D match, TRBD1 (5 bases). Trimming took off 3 bases at V and 1 base at J, with 6 bases between the two ends. The CDR3 has 13 amino acids. Germline-derived CDR1 and CDR2 are WNHNN and SYGVQD (reference sequence). CDR3 amino acids: CASSEQANTEAFF. CDR3 nucleotide sequence: TGCGCCAGCAGTGAACAGGCGAACACTGAAGCTTTCTTT.

The CDR3 DNA sequence: TGTGCCAGCAGGAGAACCGGGACAGGGAATGGCTACACCTTC. Its translation is CASRRTGTGNGYTF. The chain combines TRBV14 with TRBJ1-2; 9 bases map to TRBD1. Germline loops: CDR1 SGHDN, CDR2 FVKESK. This CDR3 comprises 14 residues. Trimming at V came to 6 bases and at J to 6 bases, leaving 8 bases not matched to a gene.

The chain is built from TRBV18 and TRBJ2-5, with 7 bases aligning to TRBD1. Germline V gives CDR1 KGHSH, CDR2 LQKENI. The CDR3 contains 14 residues. Trimming removed 2 bases from V and 3 bases from J; junction bases left unmatched: 3. Written as DNA, the CDR3 is TGTGCCAGCTCACCAAGGGACAGTAAAGAGACCCAGTACTTC. Protein: CASSPRDSKETQYF.

This clone showed up just once. The chain recombines TRBV7-6 with TRBJ2-3; TRBD2 matches 7 bases. The CDR3 contains 15 residues. CDR1 and CDR2 from the germline V gene are SGHVS and FNYEAQ. V shed 5 bases and J 1 base; nucleotides not matched to a gene: 6. CDR3 in DNA: TGTGCCAGCAGCGGGGGGGTCTACCGCACAGATACGCAGTATTTT. It is translated as CASSGGVYRTDTQYF.

The gene calls are TRBV4-3 and TRBJ1-2; a weak D match, TRBD1 (5 bases). V lost 0 bases and J lost 3, with 8 bases in between. Germline assignment: CDR1 LGHNA and CDR2 YSLEER. CDR3 length: 14 amino acids. In DNA, the CDR3 is TGCGCCAGCAGCCAAGAAGCAGGGTACTATGGCTACACCTTC. This codes for CASSQEAGYYGYTF.

The chain uses TRBV20-1 and TRBJ2-4; D call uncertain. From germline, CDR1 is DFQATT and CDR2 SNEGSKA (reference sequence). Trimming removed 3 bases at V and 3 bases at J, with 6 bases between. The CDR3 totals 12 residues. DNA of the CDR3: TGCAGTGCTAGTCTAGACAAAAACATTCAGTACTTC. It translates to CSASLDKNIQYF.

This clone has more than one count but fewer than ten. This sequence joins TRBV7-9 and TRBJ1-1; no firm D call. The CDR3 spans 13 residues. Trimming left V 2 bases short and J 2 bases short, with 6 bases between. Germline V gene sequence: CDR1 SEHNR, CDR2 FQNEAQ (reference sequence). CDR3 bases: TGTGCCAGCAGCTTATTGAGTAACACTGAAGCTTTCTTT. This translates into CASSLLSNTEAFF.

This clone was detected a few times. V and J are TRBV19 and TRBJ1-1; the D is unclear. Trimming took off 4 bases at V and 9 bases at J, with 15 bases between the two ends. This CDR3 is 13 amino acids long. The germline V gene has CDR1 LNHDA and CDR2 SQIVND (reference sequence). CDR3 sequence: CASSSRTGHQAFF. CDR3 coding DNA: TGTGCCAGTAGTAGCAGGACGGGCCACCAAGCTTTCTTT.

The V gene is TRBV7-2, the J gene TRBJ1-2; the D is unclear. Trimming pared 0 bases from V and 1 base from J, leaving 3 bases between. Germline-derived CDR1 and CDR2 are SGHTA and FQGNSA. The CDR3 contains 13 residues. The CDR3 is CASSLAVNYGYTF. CDR3 nucleotides: TGTGCCAGCAGCTTAGCAGTTAACTATGGCTACACCTTC.

This chain links TRBV6-5 with TRBJ1-5, with D hard to call. V lost 6 bases to trimming and J lost 1 base, with 13 bases between them. The CDR3 length is 15 residues. Germline CDR1 MNHEY, CDR2 SVGAGI. Written as DNA, the CDR3 is TGTGCCAGCAGGCCATCACTCACCAGCAATCAGCCCCAGCATTTT. Encoded protein: CASRPSLTSNQPQHF.

V is TRBV6-2 or TRBV6-3 and J is TRBJ2-2, with 10 positions matching TRBD2. CDR1 and CDR2 from the germline V gene are MNHEY and SVGEGT. With 2 bases clipped from V and 5 bases from J, the junction kept 8 bases outside the gene matches. The CDR3 is made up of 17 amino acids. For the CDR3, the DNA is TGTGCCAGCAGTTACCAGCGGGGGGGCCGAGGGACCGGGGAGCTGTTTTTT. Translating it yields CASSYQRGGRGTGELFF.

V usage is TRBV13 and J usage is TRBJ2-2, with TRBD2 matching over 13 bases. Per the germline V gene, CDR1 is PRHDT and CDR2 is FYEKMQ (reference sequence). The V and J ends lost 0 bases and 4 bases, in that order; junction bases with no gene match: 2. This CDR3 spans 17 amino acids. This CDR3 reads CASSLGGLAGSTGELFF. Here the CDR3 DNA reads TGTGCCAGCAGCTTAGGGGGACTAGCGGGGAGCACCGGGGAGCTGTTTTTT.

J is TRBJ2-3 and V is TRBV11-2; 8 nucleotides agree with TRBD2. The trim removed 6 bases at V and 5 bases at J, leaving 10 bases unmatched. The CDR3 runs to 15 residues. Germline loops: CDR1 SGHAT, CDR2 FQNNGV. CDR3 DNA: TGTGCCAGCAGTTACGCGGGGGGCGGGGGAGATACGCAGTATTTT. Translated: CASSYAGGGGDTQYF.

This clone came up once. The CDR3 DNA reads TGTGCCAGCAGCTTAGCGGGACAGGGCCAGCCCCAGCATTTT. Protein product: CASSLAGQGQPQHF. J is TRBJ1-5 and V is TRBV7-2; 9 bases map to TRBD1. The CDR3 loop spans 14 amino acids. The trim removed 0 bases at V and 7 bases at J, leaving 1 base unmatched. CDR1 is SGHTA and CDR2 is FQGNSA in the germline V gene.

The chain joins TRBV5-4 to TRBJ1-1; a possible D gene is TRBD1 (5 bases). V was pared by 1 base and J by 3 bases, with 19 bases between. Germline loops: CDR1 SGHNT, CDR2 YYREEE (reference sequence). This CDR3 comprises 17 residues. Written as DNA, the CDR3 is TGTGCCAGCAGCTTGCTAGGCCTTGGGGCATTGGACACTGAAGCTTTCTTT. Translating gives CASSLLGLGALDTEAFF.

This chain joins TRBV5-1 and TRBJ1-2, with D perhaps TRBD1 (6 bases). The V end lost 4 bases, the J end lost 5 bases, and 12 bases lay between the germline ends. Germline lookup yields CDR1 SGHRS and CDR2 YFSETQ. CDR3 length: 13 amino acids. The CDR3 here is CASSQDSSYGYTF. CDR3 DNA: TGCGCCAGCAGCCAGGACAGTTCGTATGGCTACACCTTC.

The chain couples TRBV25-1 to TRBJ1-1; the D gene is possibly TRBD1 (5 bases). Looked up from germline, CDR1 is MGHDK and CDR2 is SYGVNS. This CDR3 contains 15 residues. V shed 3 bases and J shed 6 bases, with 17 bases lying between them. Here the CDR3 DNA reads TGTGCCAGCAGTGACCCGGGACGGATGGGGTCTGAAGCTTTCTTT. It encodes CASSDPGRMGSEAFF.

This clone was detected a few times. The gene calls are TRBV4-1 and TRBJ1-5; TRBD1 agrees at 9 bases. V dropped 3 bases and J dropped 4; count of bases not matched to a gene: 4. The CDR3 is made up of 15 amino acids. CDR1 is MGHRA and CDR2 is YSYEKL in the germline V gene. This CDR3 is CASSHPGQGNQPQHF. The CDR3 nucleotides are TGCGCCAGCAGCCACCCGGGACAGGGTAATCAGCCCCAGCATTTT.

The chain recombines TRBV2 with TRBJ1-2; TRBD1 agrees at 9 bases. The CDR3 has 15 amino acids. Germline CDR1 is SNHLY and CDR2 is FYNNEI. Trimming took 3 bases from V and 5 from J; bases not matched to a gene: 7. The CDR3 protein is CASSEKQGARYGYTF. CDR3 in DNA: TGTGCCAGCAGTGAGAAACAGGGGGCTCGGTATGGCTACACCTTC.

The V call is TRBV7-6, the J call TRBJ1-4; no clear D. Trimming took off 0 bases at V and 8 bases at J, with 13 bases between the two ends. Germline CDR1 and CDR2: SGHVS and FNYEAQ. The CDR3 covers 15 residues. CDR3 residues: CASSLATLKGEKLFF. Written as DNA, the CDR3 is TGTGCCAGCAGCTTAGCCACACTAAAAGGGGAAAAACTGTTTTTT.

The V and J genes are TRBV27 and TRBJ1-2; D possibly corresponds to TRBD1 (5 bases). The CDR3 sequence is 13 residues long. The germline V gene encodes CDR1 MNHEY and CDR2 SMNVEV (reference sequence). Trimming left V 0 bases short and J 4 bases short, with 6 bases between. DNA of the CDR3: TGTGCCAGCAGTTTATCAGGGGTCTATGGCTACACCTTC. Protein product: CASSLSGVYGYTF.

This clone was observed once. The rearrangement joins TRBV14 to TRBJ1-2; D is perhaps TRBD1 (5 bases). Germline V gene sequence: CDR1 SGHDN, CDR2 FVKESK. Trimming shortened V by 5 bases and J by 7 bases, and 17 bases separated the two germline ends. The CDR3 loop spans 14 amino acids. The CDR3 sequence: CASSFNRDFTGYTF. The CDR3 coding sequence is TGTGCCAGCAGCTTTAACCGGGACTTTACTGGCTACACCTTC.